This T cell receptor (beta chain) emerged from a study of control samples from healthy donors and cancer patients. After removal of 6 bases from V and 2 bases from J, the junction contained 9 bases not matched to a gene. Germline CDR1 SNHLY, CDR2 FYNNEI. This CDR3 is built from 15 residues. The data were produced by immunoSEQ multiplex PCR, yet TCRdb's version contains in-frame clones alone and is incomplete. The data contain roughly 130,000 clones, roughly 91% of them singletons. This clonotype originated in a man aged 45-60 years with head and neck cancer. J is TRBJ2-7 and V is TRBV2; 8 nucleotides match TRBD1. The sample taken for sequencing was PBMCs. The CDR3 coding sequence is TGTGCCAGCAGGACAGGGGTCCGCTTCCCCTACGAGCAGTACTTC. This sequence encodes CASRTGVRFPYEQYF.